The source of this T cell receptor beta chain is a study of vaccination and CD4 T cells after COVID-19. Study at large: There were six male and four female convalescents, and two of them were Hispanic.

This CDR3 comprises 13 residues. Germline V CDR1 and CDR2: SGHAT, FQNNGV. Sample treatment: roughly 11-day PBMC culture with coronavirus spike peptide pools or control peptides (ViraFEST assay). This clonotype is labeled as medium-sized. Antigen: not known. A junction boundary mismatches the germline segment, possibly from a read error. The study sequenced cultured CD4+ T cell DNA using the Oncomine TCR Beta short-read assay. TCRdb analysed the PCR reads with MiXCR anew, one entry per CDR3 protein. The table shows approximately 20,000 distinct CDR3 sequences, with under 25% occurring only once. V and J are TRBV11-2 and TRBJ2-4; 9 bases map to TRBD2. This TCR was recovered from a human donor with COVID-19. Specimen: cultured CD4+ T cells from blood. The CDR3 sequence: CASRGLAQNIQYF. The CDR3 DNA reads as TGTGCCAGCCGGGGACTAGCCCAAAACATTCAGTACTTC.